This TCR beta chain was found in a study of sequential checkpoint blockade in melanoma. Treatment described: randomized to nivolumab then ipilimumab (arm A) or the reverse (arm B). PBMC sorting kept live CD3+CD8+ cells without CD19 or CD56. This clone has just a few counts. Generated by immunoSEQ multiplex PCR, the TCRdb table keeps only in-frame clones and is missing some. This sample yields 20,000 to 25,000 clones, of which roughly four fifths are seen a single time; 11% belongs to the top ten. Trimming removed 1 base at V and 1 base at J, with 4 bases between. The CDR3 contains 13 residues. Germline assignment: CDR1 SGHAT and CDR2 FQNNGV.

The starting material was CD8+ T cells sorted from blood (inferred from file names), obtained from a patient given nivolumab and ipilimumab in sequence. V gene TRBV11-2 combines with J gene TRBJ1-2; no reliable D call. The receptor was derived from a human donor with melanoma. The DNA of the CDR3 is TGTGCCAGCAGCTTAGGACTTAACTATGGCTACACCTTC. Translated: CASSLGLNYGYTF.